The present T cell receptor (beta chain) was sequenced within a study of OX40 agonist ivuxolimab in advanced cancers. Regarding the research as a whole: Ivuxolimab was a fully human IgG2 agonistic monoclonal antibody targeting the costimulatory receptor OX40 (CD134). Intravenous ivuxolimab was administered to patients every 2 weeks at six dose levels: 0.01, 0.1, 0.3, 1.5, 3 and 10 mg/kg. Of the approximately 53 patients in dose escalation, 19 had hepatocellular carcinoma, some 15 had melanoma, 9 had renal cell carcinoma and 9 had head and neck cancer. In the dose-escalation cohort, around four fifths of patients were male, and the mean age was 60 years with a range of 23 to 79. Patients were allowed to have had prior anti-PD-1, anti-PD-L1 or anti-CTLA-4 therapy, and approximately 40% of the dose-escalation patients had been treated with checkpoint inhibitors. Partial responses occurred in three dose-escalation patients, of whom one had hepatocellular carcinoma and two had cutaneous melanoma. Peripheral TCRbeta sequencing was intended to test whether TCR sequence diversity was altered and clonal T-cell expansion was caused by ivuxolimab. The monotherapy dose-escalation portion (N ≈ 52 patients) of the phase I ivuxolimab trial is reported in the paper. What the research found in general, with its limitations: Clonal expansion of both CD4+ and CD8+ blood T cells was observed from baseline to week 6 at doses 0.1 to 3.0 mg/kg. Low levels of normalized T-cell clonal expansion were also shown by some nonresponding patients. In the 0.1-3.0 mg/kg groups, partial responders were among the patients with the lowest normalized peripheral clonal expansion, particularly in CD8+ T cells. On average, CD8+ T cells showed more expanded clones than CD4+ T cells after ivuxolimab. Antigen specificity was not determined for the clonally expanded peripheral T cells.

Genomic DNA was extracted from sorted cells for sequencing of the TCRbeta CDR3 region. The immunoSEQ Assay was used for sequencing of TCRbeta CDR3 regions. The immuneACCESS repertoire file appears here via TCRdb, limited to in-frame rearrangements. These files lack a portion of the clones; in checked studies, under half of the deficit traces to unresolved V genes, and the cause of the others is not known. Recorded for this sample are 13,000 to 15,000 clones; about 81% of them occurred a single time. Clones ranked in the top ten supply around a third of the sample. The trial excluded patients who had a history of autoimmune disease or who were on systemic immunosuppression. Peripheral blood for TCR sequencing was collected from all dose cohorts at baseline, on cycle 4 day 1, and on cycle 7 day 1. Samples came from an open-label, multicenter, first-in-human phase I dose-escalation trial of ivuxolimab. Adults with locally advanced or metastatic melanoma, renal cell, hepatocellular, or head and neck squamous cell carcinoma were enrolled in the trial. CD4+ and CD8+ T cells were sorted separately from peripheral blood before TCR sequencing.

Concerning this clone itself: Its target antigen remains unknown. Qualities for individual bases were not recorded, and no much larger clone is one base off.

The input for sequencing was CD4+ or CD8+ T cells sorted from blood, taken in a trial of the OX40 agonist ivuxolimab. This sequence was found in an adult with an advanced solid tumor such as melanoma, head and neck, liver or kidney cancer.

The nucleotide sequence reads TGTGCCAGTAGTGTGAGACTAGCTCGGGTTCAATACGAGCAGTACTTC. It encodes CASSVRLARVQYEQYF. The V and J genes are TRBV19 and TRBJ2-5; TRBD2 lines up with 7 middle nucleotides. The J call may be faulty, since TRBJ2-7 better matches the DNA end. CDR1 and CDR2, per the germline V gene (reference sequence), are LNHDA and SQIVND. The CDR3 runs 16 residues from the cysteine to the phenylalanine. The kept DNA is CDR3 alone, 48 bases in frame from the first base.